This entry concerns a single T cell receptor beta chain. Its antigen is not known. This CDR3 comprises 20 residues. Germline loops: CDR1 SGHNT, CDR2 YENEEA. The V gene lost 3 bases and the J gene lost 2 bases, with 23 bases spanning the gap. A multiplex PCR was run with 60 Vbeta primers and 13 Jbeta primers. The repertoire was sequenced with immunoSEQ multiplex PCR; TCRdb's copy has only in-frame clones and lacks some. Among about 150,000 clones listed, approximately 70% were seen once. This sample was included in a study of cytomegalovirus exposure and HLA in healthy donors. Overall study: Most donors, more than 80% of 398 genotyped, fell in the Caucasian-associated ancestry cluster. Overall study findings and caveats: Three chains linked to CMV were shown in vitro to be specific for CMV antigens. There were approximately 150 TCR beta chains listed as cytomegalovirus-associated.

The donors comprised healthy bone marrow donors. The rearrangement links TRBV11-3 to TRBJ2-6, with a tentative D call TRBD2 (6 bases). This TCR was sampled from a young woman in good health and CMV-seronegative. Sequenced: PBMCs. The CDR3 nucleotides are TGTGCCAGCAGCTTCGGATGTTGGCTCGGGGGTGAACCTGGGGCCAACGTCCTGACTTTC. It specifies CASSFGCWLGGEPGANVLTF.